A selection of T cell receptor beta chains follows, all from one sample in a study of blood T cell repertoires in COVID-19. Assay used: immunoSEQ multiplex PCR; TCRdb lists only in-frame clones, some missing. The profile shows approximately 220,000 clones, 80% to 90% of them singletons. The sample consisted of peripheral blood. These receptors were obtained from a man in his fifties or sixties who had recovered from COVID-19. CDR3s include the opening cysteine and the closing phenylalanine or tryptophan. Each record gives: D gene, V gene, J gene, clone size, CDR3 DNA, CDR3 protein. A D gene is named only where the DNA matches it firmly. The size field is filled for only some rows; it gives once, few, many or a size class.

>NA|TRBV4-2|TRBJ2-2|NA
TGTGCCAGCAGCCAAGCCTGGGGAGTCACCGGGGAGCTGTTTTTT
CASSQAWGVTGELFF
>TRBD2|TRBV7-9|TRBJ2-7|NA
TGTGCCAGCAGCATGGGACTAGCGGGAGAGCCCGAGCAGTACTTC
CASSMGLAGEPEQYF
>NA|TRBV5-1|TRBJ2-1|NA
TGCGCCAGCAGCTTGGGTTTTGGTACCAGCTCCTACAATGAGCAGTTCTTC
CASSLGFGTSSYNEQFF
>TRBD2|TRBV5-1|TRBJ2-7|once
TGCGCCAGCTCCGCGGGAGGAAACTACGAGCAGTACTTC
CASSAGGNYEQYF
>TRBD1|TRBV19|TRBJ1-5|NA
TGTGCCAGTAGTATCCTCCTCGCAGGGGGCTATCAGCCCCAGCATTTT
CASSILLAGGYQPQHF
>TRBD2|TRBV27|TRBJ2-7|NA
TGTGCCAGCACCCAGACTAGCGGGGCCTCCTACGAGCAGTACTTC
CASTQTSGASYEQYF
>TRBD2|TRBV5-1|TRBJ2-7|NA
TGCGCCAGCAGCTACCTTAGCGGGAGCGGTTTCGAGCAGTACTTC
CASSYLSGSGFEQYF
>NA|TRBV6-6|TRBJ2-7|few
TGTGCCAGCAGTTACTCGAGGGCTTACTACGAGCAGTACTTC
CASSYSRAYYEQYF
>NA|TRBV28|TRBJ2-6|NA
TGTGCCAGCACCATCACAGGGACTGGGGCCAACGTCCTGACTTTC
CASTITGTGANVLTF
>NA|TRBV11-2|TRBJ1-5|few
TGTGCCAGCAGTCAGGGAAGTCAAGGCAATCAGCCCCAGCATTTT
CASSQGSQGNQPQHF
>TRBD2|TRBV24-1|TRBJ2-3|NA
TGTGCCACCAGTGATTTGCTGGCGGGAGGGTTAGATACGCAGTATTTT
CATSDLLAGGLDTQYF
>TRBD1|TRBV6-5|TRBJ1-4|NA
TGTGCCAGCAGCCGAACAGGGGAAGGTGAAAAACTGTTTTTT
CASSRTGEGEKLFF
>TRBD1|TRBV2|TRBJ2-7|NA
TGTGCCAGCAGGATTGGGGACAGGGGGCGCGAGGAGCAGTACTTC
CASRIGDRGREEQYF
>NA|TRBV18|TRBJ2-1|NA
TGTGCCAGCTCACCTCCGAGCAGGGCCTCATCCGACAATGAGCAGTTCTTC
CASSPPSRASSDNEQFF
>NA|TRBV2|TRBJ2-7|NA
TGTGCCAGCAAGACAGACTTATCCTCCTACGAGCAGTACTTC
CASKTDLSSYEQYF
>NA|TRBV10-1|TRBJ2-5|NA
TGCGCCAGCAGTGTGTCTACCGGCCAAGAGACCCAGTACTTC
CASSVSTGQETQYF
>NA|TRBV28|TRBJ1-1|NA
TGTGCCAGCAGTTTATACAGGGAACTCTTCATGAACACTGAAGCTTTCTTT
CASSLYRELFMNTEAFF
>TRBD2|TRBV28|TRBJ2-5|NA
TGTGCCAGCAGTGGGACTAGCAGGAGGGAGACCCAGTACTTC
CASSGTSRRETQYF
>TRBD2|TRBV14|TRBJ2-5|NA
TGTGCCAGCAGCCAGTCCGGACTAGCGAAAGAGACCCAGTACTTC
CASSQSGLAKETQYF
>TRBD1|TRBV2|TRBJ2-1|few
TGTGCCATACCGGGACAGGGGAGGTCCTACAATGAGCAGTTCTTC
CAIPGQGRSYNEQFF
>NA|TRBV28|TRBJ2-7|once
TGTGCCAGCAGTTTGGCAAGCGGCACCTACGAGCAGTACTTC
CASSLASGTYEQYF
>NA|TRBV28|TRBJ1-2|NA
TGTGCCAGCACCCCTCAAACCGGGGCTAACTATGGCTACACCTTC
CASTPQTGANYGYTF
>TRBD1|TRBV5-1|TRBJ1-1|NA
TGCGCCAGCAGCCTAGGGGGCGTCGACACTGAAGCTTTCTTT
CASSLGGVDTEAFF
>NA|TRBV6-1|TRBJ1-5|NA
TGTGCCAGCAGTGAAGAGGGACTGAGCAATCAGCCCCAGCATTTT
CASSEEGLSNQPQHF